One sample yielded the 19 T cell receptor beta chains listed below, sequenced in a study of technical replicates of blood from a handful of donors. Method: immunoSEQ multiplex PCR; TCRdb's copy keeps in-frame clones and lacks some. The table shows more than 65,000 clones, with around nine tenths occurring only once. Material for sequencing was PBMCs. These receptors came from a human donor in good health. Some clones in this sample may be carry-over from other donors' samples.

The CDR3 DNA sequence: TGTGCCAGCAGTCGACAGGGGGCAGAATCACCCCTCCACTTT. Residues: CASSRQGAESPLHF. This chain uses TRBV6-6 with TRBJ1-6; 10 bases line up with TRBD1. The CDR3 loop spans 14 amino acids. The germline gives CDR1 MNHNY, CDR2 SVGAGI (reference sequence). The V gene end was trimmed by 5 bases and the J gene end by 10 bases; junction bases not matched to a gene: 5.

This clone occurred a few times. CDR3: CASSPGAGGSGYTF. CDR3 nucleotides: TGTGCCAGCAGCCCCGGGGCGGGGGGCAGTGGCTACACCTTC. The chain has TRBV5-5 and TRBJ1-2, with D possibly matching TRBD1 (6 bases). Trimming shortened V by 4 bases and J by 7 bases, and 17 bases separated the two germline ends. The CDR3 spans 14 residues. Germline V lookup: CDR1 SGHKS, CDR2 YYEKEE (reference sequence). Full variable domain (remainder filled in from reference TRBV5-5 and TRBJ1-2): DAGVTQSPTHLIKTRGQQVTLRCSPISGHKSVSWYQQVLGQGPQFIFQYYEKEERGRGNFPDRFSARQFPNYSSELNVNALLLGDSALYLCASSPGAGGSGYTFGSGTRLTVV.

The rearrangement joins TRBV2 to TRBJ2-5; perhaps TRBD2 as D (6 bases). This CDR3 is 15 amino acids long. V lost 5 bases and J lost 5, with 18 bases in between. Looked up from germline, CDR1 is SNHLY and CDR2 is FYNNEI. The CDR3 nucleotides are TGTGCCAGCAGTCCCGGGCGGGGCCCTCGGGAGACCCAGTACTTC. This sequence encodes CASSPGRGPRETQYF.

The genes are TRBV19 and TRBJ1-2; 9 bases are a match to TRBD1. CDR1 and CDR2 (germline): LNHDA, SQIVND (reference sequence). The CDR3 length is 15 residues. J lost 4 bases, V lost 4 bases, and 7 bases had no gene match. CDR3 region: CASSTPGTGSYGYTF. The CDR3 coding sequence is TGTGCCAGTAGTACTCCCGGGACAGGGTCCTATGGCTACACCTTC.

The chain is built from TRBV30 and TRBJ2-1; possible D gene TRBD2, 6 bases. Per the germline V gene, CDR1 is GTSNPN and CDR2 is SVGIG (reference sequence). The CDR3 covers 11 residues. Trimming removed 3 bases from V and 11 bases from J, with 11 bases in between. The CDR3 region is CAWRKSGQQFF. The CDR3 nucleotides read TGTGCCTGGAGAAAGAGCGGGCAGCAGTTCTTC. Together with reference TRBV30 and TRBJ2-1, the CDR3 gives the full variable domain: SQTIHQWPATLVQPVGSPLSLECTVEGTSNPNLYWYRQAAGRGLQLLFYSVGIGQISSEVPQNLSASRPQDRQFILSSKKLLLSDSGFYLCAWRKSGQQFFGPGTRLTVL.

The V gene is TRBV11-2, the J gene TRBJ1-4, with D tentatively TRBD1 (6 bases). This CDR3 has 17 amino acids. Trimming stripped 1 base from V and 8 bases from J, with 20 bases between. Germline V gene sequence: CDR1 SGHAT, CDR2 FQNNGV. CDR3: CASSLGELTGSREKLFF. CDR3 DNA sequence: TGTGCCAGCAGCTTAGGGGAACTTACAGGGTCTCGGGAAAAACTGTTTTTT. The full variable domain, in which reference TRBV11-2 and TRBJ1-4 provide the parts outside the CDR3, is EAGVAQSPRYKIIEKRQSVAFWCNPISGHATLYWYQQILGQGPKLLIQFQNNGVVDDSQLPKDRFSAERLKGVDSTLKIQPAKLEDSAVYLCASSLGELTGSREKLFFGSGTQLSVL.

The rearrangement uses TRBV7-8 and TRBJ2-1; D is possibly TRBD2 (5 bases). Germline V gene lookup returns CDR1 SGHVS and CDR2 FQNEAQ. The V end lost 1 base, the J end lost 12 bases, and 16 bases lay between the germline ends. This CDR3 has 14 amino acids. CDR3 coding DNA: TGTGCCAGCAGCTTAGGAACTAGAAGCGGACGGCAGTTCTTC. Translated: CASSLGTRSGRQFF.

This clone was detected only once. The chain couples TRBV15 to TRBJ2-1; no clear D gene. Germline assignment: CDR1 LNHNV and CDR2 YYDKDF (reference sequence). The V gene lost 0 bases and the J gene lost 8 bases, with 17 bases spanning the gap. The CDR3 runs 16 residues. The CDR3 DNA follows: TGTGCCACCAGCAGAGATCGGAGCCCCGGGTCCCATGAGCAGTTCTTC. Protein: CATSRDRSPGSHEQFF.

V and J are TRBV6-1 and TRBJ1-4; TRBD1 matches at 7 bases. Germline lookup yields CDR1 MNHNS and CDR2 SASEGT. V lost 6 bases, J lost 12 bases, and 4 bases stayed unmatched. The CDR3 is 11 residues long. The CDR3 loop is CASSKGAQLFF. The CDR3 coding sequence is TGTGCCAGCAGCAAGGGGGCTCAACTGTTTTTT.

This clone was detected only a few times. This rearrangement joins TRBV27 to TRBJ1-6; D may be TRBD1 (5 bases). The length of the CDR3 is 14 residues. Germline lookup yields CDR1 MNHEY and CDR2 SMNVEV (reference sequence). The V gene lost 7 bases and the J gene lost 7 bases, with 14 bases spanning the gap. The CDR3 coding sequence is TGTGCCAGCACCTCCCCGGGACTGAATTCACCCCTCCACTTT. Translating it yields CASTSPGLNSPLHF.

The genes are TRBV5-1 and TRBJ1-1; 7 bases are shared with TRBD1. This CDR3 comprises 17 residues. The germline gives CDR1 SGHRS, CDR2 YFSETQ. V lost 2 bases and J lost 1; bases outside the gene matches: 11. CDR3 loop: CASSLTRGLIENTEAFF. As DNA, the CDR3 is TGCGCCAGCAGCTTAACGAGGGGGCTTATTGAGAACACTGAAGCTTTCTTT.

Points on this clone: Other DNA sequences of this sample code for an identical CDR3. This chain connects TRBV6-5 to TRBJ2-7; TRBD2 matches at 8 bases. This CDR3 comprises 13 residues. The J segment lost 5 bases and the V segment lost 4 bases, leaving 4 bases of the junction unmatched. Germline V gene data show CDR1 as MNHEY and CDR2 as SVGAGI. DNA for the CDR3: TGTGCCAGCAGTTTATCCGGGAGGGACGAGCAGTACTTC. It encodes CASSLSGRDEQYF.

The chain employs TRBV4-3 and TRBJ2-1; D remains unclear. The CDR3 is 15 residues long. The germline V gene has CDR1 LGHNA and CDR2 YSLEER. Trimming took off 2 bases at V and 4 bases at J, with 12 bases between the two ends. CDR3 amino acids: CASSQRLNEYNEQFF. The CDR3 bases are TGCGCCAGCAGCCAAAGATTAAATGAGTACAATGAGCAGTTCTTC.

The chain employs TRBV18 and TRBJ1-5, with 10 bases lining up with TRBD1. CDR1 KGHSH and CDR2 LQKENI come from the germline V gene. The CDR3 length is 16 residues. V lost 2 bases to trimming and J lost 5 bases; unmatched junction nucleotides: 6. The CDR3 DNA reads TGTGCCAGCTCACCAGGGACAGGGGCTTTGCATCAGCCCCAGCATTTT. Its translation: CASSPGTGALHQPQHF.

The rearrangement uses TRBV7-2 and TRBJ2-3; 14 bases fit TRBD2. V lost 5 bases to trimming and J lost 5 bases; unmatched junction nucleotides: 15. This CDR3 has 19 amino acids. CDR1 and CDR2 from the germline V gene are SGHTA and FQGNSA. The CDR3 here is CASSPSLTSGLAGGDTQYF. CDR3 DNA sequence: TGTGCCAGCAGCCCTAGCCTCACGTCAGGACTAGCGGGAGGAGATACGCAGTATTTT.

This chain connects TRBV4-1 to TRBJ1-4; a weak D match, TRBD1 (6 bases). Germline loops: CDR1 MGHRA, CDR2 YSYEKL. V was pared by 6 bases and J by 4 bases, with 24 bases between. The CDR3 contains 18 residues. CDR3: CASRRDILRGRVNEKLFF. As DNA, the CDR3 is TGCGCCAGCAGGAGGGACATCCTAAGGGGTAGGGTTAATGAAAAACTGTTTTTT.

The J gene is TRBJ1-6, the V gene TRBV19; TRBD1 aligns across 9 bases. The V gene's germline CDR1 is LNHDA and CDR2 SQIVND (reference sequence). The CDR3 runs to 14 residues. V lost 7 bases and J lost 9; bases outside the gene matches: 7. CDR3: CASNTGQGFSPLHF. The CDR3 nucleotides read TGTGCCAGTAATACGGGACAGGGTTTTTCACCCCTCCACTTT.

The rearrangement uses TRBV4-1 and TRBJ1-2; 7 bases are a match to TRBD1. J gave up 0 bases and V 2 bases, and 9 bases lay outside the gene matches. Germline loops: CDR1 MGHRA, CDR2 YSYEKL. This CDR3 has 17 amino acids. The CDR3 is CASSQTEAGGANYGYTF. CDR3 in DNA: TGCGCCAGCAGCCAAACCGAGGCAGGGGGAGCTAACTATGGCTACACCTTC.

This clone is medium-sized by share. The rearrangement links TRBV10-3 to TRBJ1-2; 8 bases map to TRBD1. The CDR3 is made up of 14 amino acids. The V gene's germline CDR1 is ENHRY and CDR2 SYGVKD. Trimming removed 6 bases from V and 0 bases from J; junction bases left unmatched: 3. The CDR3 DNA sequence: TGTGCCATCAGAGGACAGGGAGCTAACTATGGCTACACCTTC. Its translation: CAIRGQGANYGYTF.